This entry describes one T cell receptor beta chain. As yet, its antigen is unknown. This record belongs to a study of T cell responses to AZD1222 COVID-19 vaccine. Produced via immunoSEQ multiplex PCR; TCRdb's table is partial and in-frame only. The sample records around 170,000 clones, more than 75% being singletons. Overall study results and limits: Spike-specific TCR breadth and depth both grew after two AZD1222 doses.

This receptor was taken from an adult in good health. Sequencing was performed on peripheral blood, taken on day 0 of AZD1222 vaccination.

In nucleotides, the CDR3 is TGTGCCAGCAGCCCTGGGCAGGGGGACACCGGGGAGCTGTTTTTT. This codes for CASSPGQGDTGELFF. The chain couples TRBV11-3 to TRBJ2-2; 7 positions agree with TRBD1. The CDR3 sequence is 15 residues long. Trimming took 5 bases from V and 3 from J; bases not matched to a gene: 6. Germline CDR1 reads SGHNT; CDR2 reads YENEEA.